The T cell receptor beta chain under discussion was sequenced for a study of breast tumors, draining lymph nodes, adjacent tissues. Study results and caveats: Tumors had less TCR diversity than lymph nodes, more than nontumor tissue. The data were judged consistent with most tumor T cells coming from lymph node and expanding in tumor. Tumor T cell lymph node origin was a supported hypothesis, not proven.

Each CDR3 protein gets one entry after TCRdb re-called the multiplex PCR reads with MiXCR. Altogether more than 50,000 distinct CDR3 sequences are present, approximately 57% being singletons, with the ten largest covering around 20%. As to this clonotype: Its antigen is not known.

The CDR3 sequence is 15 residues long. Germline V CDR1 and CDR2: SGDLS, YYNGEE. The V end was cut by 0 bases, the J end by 4 bases, with 14 bases between. This receptor was obtained from a female donor with breast cancer. Some clones in this sample may be carry-over from other donors' samples. The chain couples TRBV9 to TRBJ2-7; D tentatively reads TRBD1 or TRBD2 (5 bases each). The sample taken for sequencing was breast tumor tissue. Here the CDR3 reads CASSVVPSGAYEQYF. CDR3 DNA sequence: TGTGCCAGCAGCGTAGTGCCATCCGGGGCTTACGAGCAGTACTTC.